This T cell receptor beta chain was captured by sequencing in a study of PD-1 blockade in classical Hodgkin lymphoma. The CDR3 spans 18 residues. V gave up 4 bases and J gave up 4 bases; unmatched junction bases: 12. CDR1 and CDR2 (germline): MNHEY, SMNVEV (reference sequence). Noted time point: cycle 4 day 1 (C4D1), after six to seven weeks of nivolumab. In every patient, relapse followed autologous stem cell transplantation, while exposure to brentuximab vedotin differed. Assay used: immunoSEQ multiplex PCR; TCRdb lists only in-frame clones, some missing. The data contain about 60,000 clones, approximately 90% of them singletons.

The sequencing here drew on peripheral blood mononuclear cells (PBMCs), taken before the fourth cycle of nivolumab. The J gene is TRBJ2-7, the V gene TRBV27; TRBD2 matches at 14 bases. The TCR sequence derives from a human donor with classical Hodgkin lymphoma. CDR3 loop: CASSSGTSGSLVGYEQYF. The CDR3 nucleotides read TGTGCCAGCAGTTCTGGGACTAGCGGGAGCTTGGTAGGTTACGAGCAGTACTTC.